Sequencing of this T cell receptor (beta chain) was carried out in a study of T cell changes during pregnancy in multiple sclerosis. V lost 2 bases and J lost 0, with 20 bases in between. Per germline, CDR1 MNHNS and CDR2 SASEGT. The CDR3 is 18 residues long. Produced via immunoSEQ multiplex PCR; TCRdb's table is partial and in-frame only. The sample shows around 40,000 clones, approximately 90% of them seen only once. Sequenced here: CD4+ T cells from peripheral blood mononuclear cells, sampled after pregnancy. This rearrangement joins TRBV6-1 to TRBJ2-7; possible D gene TRBD1, 6 bases. The receptor's source is a female donor in good health, enrolled as a control in a pregnancy study. CDR3 sequence reads: CASSERGRGTLSSYEQYF. DNA for the CDR3: TGTGCCAGCAGTGAACGCGGCAGGGGTACTCTGAGCTCCTACGAGCAGTACTTC.